This TCR beta chain was sequenced for a study of blood T cell repertoires in COVID-19. Study in general: From T cells, B-cell-depleted T cells, or PBMCs came the material, which was cDNA or gDNA.

V was shortened by 7 bases and J by 1 base, with 9 bases between the two germline ends. From germline, CDR1 is KGHDR and CDR2 SFDVKD. CDR3 size: 13 residues. TCRdb's table, derived via immunoSEQ multiplex PCR, lists solely in-frame clones and lacks some. The sample has some 320,000 clones; 85% are singletons. The sequenced sample was peripheral blood. The V gene is TRBV24-1, the J gene TRBJ1-1; maybe TRBD1 (5 bases). The TCR comes from a human donor in a cohort sampled during active COVID-19. In DNA form, the CDR3 reads TGTGCCACCAGGAGGACAACGAACACTGAAGCTTTCTTT. Translated, it gives CATRRTTNTEAFF.